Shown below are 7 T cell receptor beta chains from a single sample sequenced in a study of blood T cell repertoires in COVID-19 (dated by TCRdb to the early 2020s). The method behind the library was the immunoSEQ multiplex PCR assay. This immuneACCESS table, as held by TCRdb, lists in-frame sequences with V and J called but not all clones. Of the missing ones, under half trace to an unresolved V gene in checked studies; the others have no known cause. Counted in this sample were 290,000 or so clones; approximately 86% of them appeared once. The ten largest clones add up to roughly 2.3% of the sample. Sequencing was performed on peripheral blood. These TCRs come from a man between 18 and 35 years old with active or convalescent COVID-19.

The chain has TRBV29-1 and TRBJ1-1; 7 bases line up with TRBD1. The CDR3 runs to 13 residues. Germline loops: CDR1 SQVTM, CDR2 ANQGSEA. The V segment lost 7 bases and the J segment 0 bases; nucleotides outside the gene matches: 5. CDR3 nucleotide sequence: TGCAGCGCAGTTGACAGGGTGAACACTGAAGCTTTCTTT. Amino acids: CSAVDRVNTEAFF.

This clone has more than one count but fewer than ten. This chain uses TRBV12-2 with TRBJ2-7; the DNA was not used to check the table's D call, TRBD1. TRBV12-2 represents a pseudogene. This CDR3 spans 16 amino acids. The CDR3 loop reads CASRLVPQDKTYEQYF. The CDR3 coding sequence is TGTGCAAGTCGCTTAGTTCCGCAGGATAAAACCTACGAGCAGTACTTC.

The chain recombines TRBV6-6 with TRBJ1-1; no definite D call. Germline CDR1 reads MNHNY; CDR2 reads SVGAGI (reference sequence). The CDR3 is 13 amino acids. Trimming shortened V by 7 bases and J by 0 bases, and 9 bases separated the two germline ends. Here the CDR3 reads CASKYSMNTEAFF. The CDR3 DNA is TGTGCCAGCAAGTACAGCATGAACACTGAAGCTTTCTTT.

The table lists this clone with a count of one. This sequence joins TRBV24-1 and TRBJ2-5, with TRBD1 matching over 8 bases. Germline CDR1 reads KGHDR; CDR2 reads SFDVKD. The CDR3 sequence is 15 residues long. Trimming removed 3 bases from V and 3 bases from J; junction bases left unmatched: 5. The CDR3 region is CATSDTRTGKETQYF. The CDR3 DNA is TGTGCCACCAGTGATACCAGGACAGGGAAAGAGACCCAGTACTTC.

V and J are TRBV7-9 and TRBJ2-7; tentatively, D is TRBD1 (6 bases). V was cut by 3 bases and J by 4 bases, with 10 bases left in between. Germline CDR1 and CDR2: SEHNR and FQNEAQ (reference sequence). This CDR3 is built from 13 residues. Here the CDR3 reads CASSLGAQYEQYF. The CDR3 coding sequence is TGTGCCAGCAGCTTGGGGGCCCAATACGAGCAGTACTTC.

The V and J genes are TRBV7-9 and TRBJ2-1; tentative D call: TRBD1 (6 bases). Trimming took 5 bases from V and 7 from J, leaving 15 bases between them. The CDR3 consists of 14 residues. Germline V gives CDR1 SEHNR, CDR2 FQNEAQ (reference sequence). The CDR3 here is CASSRTVGQNEQFF. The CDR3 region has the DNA TGTGCCAGCAGCCGCACCGTTGGACAGAATGAGCAGTTCTTC.

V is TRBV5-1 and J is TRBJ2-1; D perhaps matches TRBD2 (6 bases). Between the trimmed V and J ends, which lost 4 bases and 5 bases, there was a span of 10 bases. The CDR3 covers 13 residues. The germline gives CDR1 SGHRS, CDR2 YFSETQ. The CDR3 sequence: CASSGGSHNEQFF. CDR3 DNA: TGCGCCAGCAGCGGGGGGTCCCACAATGAGCAGTTCTTC.